These 17 T cell receptor beta chains came from one sample sequenced in a study of T cell responses to AZD1222 COVID-19 vaccine. Repertoires were generated with immunoSEQ multiplex PCR, while TCRdb's copy carries only in-frame clones and drops some. Counted here are some 280,000 clones, 94% occurring once; the ten biggest clones make up around 0.5%. The source was peripheral blood, collected 28 days after the second AZD1222 dose. The receptors were gathered from an adult who received the AZD1222 COVID-19 vaccine.

The chain recombines TRBV3-1 (or the pseudogene TRBV3-2) with TRBJ1-3; D possibly corresponds to TRBD1 (6 bases). The CDR3 consists of 18 residues. The germline V and J ends were trimmed by 4 bases and 2 bases, with 21 bases remaining between them. Per the germline V gene, CDR1 is LGHDT and CDR2 is YNNKEL (reference sequence). CDR3 region: CASSPRPPGTLTGNTIYF. The DNA of the CDR3 is TGTGCCAGCAGCCCACGACCCCCCGGGACACTGACTGGAAACACCATATATTTT.

The CDR3 is CASSQVLAGERDTQYF. The CDR3 nucleotides are TGCGCCAGCAGCCAAGTCCTAGCGGGGGAAAGAGATACGCAGTATTTT. The rearrangement uses TRBV4-1 and TRBJ2-3; 10 bases map to TRBD2. The trim removed 1 base at V and 5 bases at J, leaving 6 bases unmatched. CDR3 size: 16 residues. Looked up from germline, CDR1 is MGHRA and CDR2 is YSYEKL.

This chain joins TRBV3-1 (or the pseudogene TRBV3-2) and TRBJ1-5; TRBD1 agrees at 8 bases. The length of the CDR3 is 15 residues. Germline CDR1 reads LGHDT; CDR2 reads YNNKEL (reference sequence). Trimming took 1 base from V and 4 from J; bases not matched to a gene: 3. In DNA, the CDR3 is TGTGCCAGCAGCCAAGCAGGGGGCGGAAATCAGCCCCAGCATTTT. Protein: CASSQAGGGNQPQHF.

The V call is TRBV6-5, the J call TRBJ1-5, with D perhaps matching TRBD1 (5 bases). This CDR3 contains 13 residues. Germline CDR1 MNHEY, CDR2 SVGAGI. The V end was cut by 8 bases, the J end by 7 bases, with 15 bases between. The CDR3 here is CASRPLGRQPQHF. DNA of the CDR3: TGTGCCAGCCGCCCCCTGGGACGCCAGCCCCAGCATTTT.

The chain combines TRBV19 with TRBJ1-4, with D possibly TRBD1 on 6 matching bases. The CDR3 loop spans 15 amino acids. Germline V gene lookup returns CDR1 LNHDA and CDR2 SQIVND (reference sequence). Deletions cut 5 bases from V and 5 bases from J, with 15 bases between. CDR3: CASSPRQDQNEKLFF. The DNA for the CDR3 is TGTGCCAGTAGTCCTCGACAGGACCAAAATGAAAAACTGTTTTTT.

This sequence joins TRBV5-1 and TRBJ2-1; D unresolved. V lost 1 base and J lost 1, with 9 bases in between. The CDR3 loop spans 15 amino acids. Germline loops: CDR1 SGHRS, CDR2 YFSETQ. CDR3 DNA sequence: TGCGCCAGCAGCTTGTGGGCAGATTCCTACAATGAGCAGTTCTTC. Translating gives CASSLWADSYNEQFF.

This chain links TRBV4-3 with TRBJ2-7; unclear D gene. This CDR3 spans 12 amino acids. Trimming removed 0 bases at V and 9 bases at J, with 9 bases between. Germline loops: CDR1 LGHNA, CDR2 YSLEER. The CDR3: CASSQEGKRQYF. CDR3 coding DNA: TGCGCCAGCAGCCAAGAAGGGAAGAGGCAGTACTTC.

V and J are TRBV24-1 and TRBJ2-3, with D possibly called TRBD1 or TRBD2 (5 bases each). CDR3 length equals 17 residues. Germline V gene lookup returns CDR1 KGHDR and CDR2 SFDVKD. V was shortened by 6 bases and J by 2 bases, with 20 bases between the two germline ends. The CDR3 reads CATSTKTGTYITDTQYF. The DNA for the CDR3 is TGTGCCACCAGTACCAAGACCGGGACCTATATCACAGATACGCAGTATTTT.

J is TRBJ1-3 and V is TRBV9; TRBD1 matches 10 bases. The junction had 4 bases not matched to a gene; V was cut back by 3 bases and J by 4 bases. Germline-derived CDR1 and CDR2 are SGDLS and YYNGEE. The CDR3 has 15 residues. This CDR3 is CASSAGTGDGNTIYF. CDR3 nucleotides: TGTGCCAGCAGCGCCGGGACAGGGGACGGAAACACCATATATTTT. Together with reference TRBV9 and TRBJ1-3, the CDR3 gives the full variable domain: DSGVTQTPKHLITATGQRVTLRCSPRSGDLSVYWYQQSLDQGLQFLIQYYNGEERAKGNILERFSAQQFPDLHSELNLSSLELGDSALYFCASSAGTGDGNTIYFGEGSWLTVV.

This clone was counted a single time. The chain recombines TRBV19 with TRBJ1-5; 10 bases agree with TRBD1. Germline V gene lookup returns CDR1 LNHDA and CDR2 SQIVND (reference sequence). V gave up 3 bases and J gave up 6 bases; unmatched junction bases: 2. CDR3 length: 14 residues. In nucleotides, the CDR3 is TGTGCCAGTAGTATCTGGACAGGGGGTCAGCCCCAGCATTTT. Translating it yields CASSIWTGGQPQHF.

V and J are TRBV2 and TRBJ2-7; D perhaps matches TRBD2 (6 bases). V was clipped by 7 bases and J by 0 bases, with 7 bases between them. The length of the CDR3 is 12 residues. Germline V gene lookup returns CDR1 SNHLY and CDR2 FYNNEI. CDR3 sequence: CASTGDSYEQYF. DNA for the CDR3: TGTGCCAGCACGGGGGACTCCTACGAGCAGTACTTC.

In this sample, this clone turned up once. The V gene is TRBV9, the J gene TRBJ2-7, with a weak D call TRBD1 (6 bases). With 0 bases removed from V and 2 bases from J, the gap between germline ends came to 12 bases. This CDR3 has 15 amino acids. CDR1 is SGDLS, CDR2 YYNGEE, per germline. CDR3 loop: CASSVDSGHPYEQYF. The CDR3 DNA sequence: TGTGCCAGCAGCGTAGATTCGGGACATCCCTACGAGCAGTACTTC.

Only one count was recorded for this clone. CDR3 protein: CASQSTTNEKLFF. In nucleotides, the CDR3 is TGTGCCAGCCAAAGCACAACTAATGAAAAACTGTTTTTT. V usage is TRBV12-3 or TRBV12-4 and J usage is TRBJ1-4; D gene unclear. The CDR3 length is 13 residues. V was shortened by 8 bases and J by 0 bases, with 7 bases between the two germline ends.

This chain uses TRBV28 with TRBJ2-3; 11 nucleotides match TRBD2. V gave up 4 bases and J gave up 2 bases; unmatched junction bases: 8. CDR3 size: 17 residues. Germline CDR1 MDHEN, CDR2 SYDVKM. The CDR3 coding sequence is TGTGCCAGCAGTTCCCCGGGACTAGCGGCGCACACAGATACGCAGTATTTT. Residues: CASSSPGLAAHTDTQYF.

The chain couples TRBV11-2 to TRBJ2-7; 9 nucleotides match TRBD1. After removal of 6 bases from V and 4 bases from J, the junction contained 7 bases not matched to a gene. The CDR3 length is 14 residues. Germline-derived CDR1 and CDR2 are SGHAT and FQNNGV. The CDR3 here is CASRLTGGTYEQYF. The CDR3, as DNA: TGTGCCAGCAGATTGACAGGGGGGACATACGAGCAGTACTTC.

CDR3 nucleotide sequence: TGTGCCATCAGTTCGACCCCAGAGAGGACTGAAGCTTTCTTT. Its translation: CAISSTPERTEAFF. The chain has TRBV10-3 and TRBJ1-1; D gene ambiguous. Trimming stripped 5 bases from V and 5 bases from J, with 15 bases between. The CDR3 has 14 residues. Germline values: CDR1 ENHRY, CDR2 SYGVKD.

This chain uses TRBV10-3 with TRBJ2-7; the D is unclear. The CDR3 contains 14 residues. V shed 3 bases and J shed 0 bases, with 9 bases lying between them. Germline CDR1 ENHRY, CDR2 SYGVKD. In nucleotides, the CDR3 is TGTGCCATCAGTGACCCACGGAACTCCTACGAGCAGTACTTC. It translates to CAISDPRNSYEQYF.